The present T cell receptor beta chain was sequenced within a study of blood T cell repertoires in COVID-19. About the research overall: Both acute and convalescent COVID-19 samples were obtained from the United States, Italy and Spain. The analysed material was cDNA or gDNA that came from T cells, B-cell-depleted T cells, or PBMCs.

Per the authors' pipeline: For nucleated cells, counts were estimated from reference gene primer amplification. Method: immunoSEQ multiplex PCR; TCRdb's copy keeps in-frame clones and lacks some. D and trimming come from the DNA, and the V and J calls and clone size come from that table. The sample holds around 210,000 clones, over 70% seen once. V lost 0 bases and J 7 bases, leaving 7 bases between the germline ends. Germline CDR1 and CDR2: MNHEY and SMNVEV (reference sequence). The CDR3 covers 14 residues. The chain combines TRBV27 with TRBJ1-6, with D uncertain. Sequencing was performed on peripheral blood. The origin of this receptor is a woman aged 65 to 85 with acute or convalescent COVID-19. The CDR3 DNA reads TGTGCCAGCAGTTTATCTTCTCCGAATTCACCCCTCCACTTT. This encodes CASSLSSPNSPLHF.